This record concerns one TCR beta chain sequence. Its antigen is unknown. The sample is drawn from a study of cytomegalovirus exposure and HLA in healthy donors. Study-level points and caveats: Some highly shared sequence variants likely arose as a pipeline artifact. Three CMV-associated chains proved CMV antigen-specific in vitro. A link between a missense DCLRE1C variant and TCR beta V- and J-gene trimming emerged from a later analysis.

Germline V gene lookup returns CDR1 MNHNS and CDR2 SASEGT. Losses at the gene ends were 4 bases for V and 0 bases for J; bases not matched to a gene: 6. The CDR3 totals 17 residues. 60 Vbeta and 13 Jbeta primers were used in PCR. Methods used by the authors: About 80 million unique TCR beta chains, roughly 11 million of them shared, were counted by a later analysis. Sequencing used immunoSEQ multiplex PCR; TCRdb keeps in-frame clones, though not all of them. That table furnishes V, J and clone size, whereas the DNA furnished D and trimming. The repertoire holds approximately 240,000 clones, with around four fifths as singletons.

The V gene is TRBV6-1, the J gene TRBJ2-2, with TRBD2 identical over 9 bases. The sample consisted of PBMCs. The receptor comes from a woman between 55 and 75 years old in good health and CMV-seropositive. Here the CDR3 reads CASSANSGRANTGELFF. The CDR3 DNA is TGTGCCAGCAGTGCGAATAGCGGGAGAGCGAACACCGGGGAGCTGTTTTTT.